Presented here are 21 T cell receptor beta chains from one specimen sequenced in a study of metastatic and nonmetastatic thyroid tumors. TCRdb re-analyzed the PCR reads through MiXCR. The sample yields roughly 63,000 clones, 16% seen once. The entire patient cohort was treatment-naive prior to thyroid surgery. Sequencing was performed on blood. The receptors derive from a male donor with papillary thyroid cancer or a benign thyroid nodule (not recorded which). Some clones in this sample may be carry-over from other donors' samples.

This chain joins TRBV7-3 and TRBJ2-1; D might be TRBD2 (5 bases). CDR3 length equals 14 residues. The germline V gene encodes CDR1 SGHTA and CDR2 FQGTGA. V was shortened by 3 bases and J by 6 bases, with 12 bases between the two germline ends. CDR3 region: CASSLSGWGNEQFF. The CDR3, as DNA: TGTGCCAGCAGCTTGTCGGGGTGGGGCAATGAGCAGTTCTTC.

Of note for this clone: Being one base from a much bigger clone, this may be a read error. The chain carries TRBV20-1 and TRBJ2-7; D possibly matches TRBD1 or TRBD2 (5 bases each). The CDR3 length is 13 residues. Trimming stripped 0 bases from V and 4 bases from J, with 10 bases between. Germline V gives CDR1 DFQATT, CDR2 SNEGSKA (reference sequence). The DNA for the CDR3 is TGCAGTGCTAGAGACACGGGGCTATACGAGCAGTACGTC. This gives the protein CSARDTGLYEQYV.

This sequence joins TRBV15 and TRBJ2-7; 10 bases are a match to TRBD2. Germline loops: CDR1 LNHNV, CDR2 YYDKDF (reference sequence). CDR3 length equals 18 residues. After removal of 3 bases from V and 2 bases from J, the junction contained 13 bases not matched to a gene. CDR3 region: CATSSHPSSGRIPYEQYF. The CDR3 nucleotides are TGTGCCACCAGCAGCCATCCCAGTAGCGGGAGGATCCCCTACGAGCAGTACTTC.

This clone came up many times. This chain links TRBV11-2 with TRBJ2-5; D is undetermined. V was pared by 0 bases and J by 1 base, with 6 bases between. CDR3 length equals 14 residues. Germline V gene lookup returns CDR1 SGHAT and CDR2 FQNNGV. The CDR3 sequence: CASSLEDLQETQYF. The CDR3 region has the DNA TGTGCCAGCAGCTTAGAGGACCTCCAAGAGACCCAGTACTTC.

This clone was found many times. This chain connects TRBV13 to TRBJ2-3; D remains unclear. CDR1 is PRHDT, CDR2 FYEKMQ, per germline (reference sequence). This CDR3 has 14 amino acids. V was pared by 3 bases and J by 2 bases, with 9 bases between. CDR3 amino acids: CASSLTWNTDTQYF. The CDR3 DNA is TGTGCCAGCAGCTTGACGTGGAACACAGATACGCAGTATTTT. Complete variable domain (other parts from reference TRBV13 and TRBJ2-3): AAGVIQSPRHLIKEKRETATLKCYPIPRHDTVYWYQQGPGQDPQFLISFYEKMQSDKGSIPDRFSAQQFSDYHSELNMSSLELGDSALYFCASSLTWNTDTQYFGPGTRLTVL.

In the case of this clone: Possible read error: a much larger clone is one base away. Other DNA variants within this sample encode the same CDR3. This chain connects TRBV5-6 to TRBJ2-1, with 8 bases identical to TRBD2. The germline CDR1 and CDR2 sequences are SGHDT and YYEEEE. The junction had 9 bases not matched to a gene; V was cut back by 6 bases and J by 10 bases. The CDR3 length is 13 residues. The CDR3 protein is CASNGLAGDEQFF. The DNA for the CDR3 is TGTGCCAGCAACGGACTAGCTGGAGACGAGCAGTTCTTC.

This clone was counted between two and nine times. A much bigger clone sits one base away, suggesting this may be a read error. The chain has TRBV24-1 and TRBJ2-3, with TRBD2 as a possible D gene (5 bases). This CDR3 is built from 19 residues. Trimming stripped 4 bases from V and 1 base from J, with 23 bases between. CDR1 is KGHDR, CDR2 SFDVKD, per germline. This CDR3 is CATSERRCDKGSRTDTQYF. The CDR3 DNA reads TGTGCCACCAGTGAAAGGAGGTGCGACAAGGGAAGTCGCACAGATACGCAGTATTTT.

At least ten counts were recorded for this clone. The CDR3 nucleotides read TGTGCCCCGAAGGGACCTTTCGTCGGGGAGCTGTTTTTT. It yields the protein CAPKGPFVGELFF. The chain couples TRBV7-2 to TRBJ2-2; D might be TRBD1 or TRBD2, each matching 5 bases. The germline V and J ends were trimmed by 11 bases and 7 bases, with 17 bases remaining between them. CDR1 is SGHTA, CDR2 FQGNSA, per germline. The CDR3 length is 13 residues.

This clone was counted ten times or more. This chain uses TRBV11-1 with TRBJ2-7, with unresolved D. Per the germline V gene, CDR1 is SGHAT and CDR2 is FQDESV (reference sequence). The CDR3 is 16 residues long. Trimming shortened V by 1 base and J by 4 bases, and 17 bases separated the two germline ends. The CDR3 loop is CASSLEGGGARYEQYF. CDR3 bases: TGTGCCAGCAGCTTAGAAGGCGGCGGAGCCCGATACGAGCAGTACTTC.

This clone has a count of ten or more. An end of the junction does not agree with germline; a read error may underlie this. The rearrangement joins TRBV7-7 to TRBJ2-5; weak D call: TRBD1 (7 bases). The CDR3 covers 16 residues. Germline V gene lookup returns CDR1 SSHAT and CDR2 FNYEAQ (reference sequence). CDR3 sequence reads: CASSLSRQGGGETQYF. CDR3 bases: TGTGCTAGCAGCCTATCCAGACAGGGAGGCGGAGAGACCCAGTACTTC. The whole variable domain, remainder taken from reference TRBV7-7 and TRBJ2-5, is GAGVSQSPRYKVTKRGQDVTLRCDPISSHATLYWYQQALGQGPEFLTYFNYEAQPDKSGLPSDRFSAERPEGSISTLTIQRTEQRDSAMYRCASSLSRQGGGETQYFGPGTRLLVL.

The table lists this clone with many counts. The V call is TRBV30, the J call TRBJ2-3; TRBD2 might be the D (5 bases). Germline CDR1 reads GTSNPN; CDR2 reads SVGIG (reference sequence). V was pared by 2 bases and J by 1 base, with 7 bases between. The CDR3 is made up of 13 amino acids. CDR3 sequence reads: CAWSPRGTDTQYF. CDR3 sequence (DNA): TGTGCCTGGAGTCCGAGGGGCACAGATACGCAGTATTTT.

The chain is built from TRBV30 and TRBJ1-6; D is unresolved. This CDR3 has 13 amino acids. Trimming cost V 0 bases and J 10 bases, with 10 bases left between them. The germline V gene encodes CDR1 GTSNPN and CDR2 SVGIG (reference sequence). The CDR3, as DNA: TGTGCCTGGAGTGTACGGGAGGACTCACCCCTCCACTTT. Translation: CAWSVREDSPLHF.

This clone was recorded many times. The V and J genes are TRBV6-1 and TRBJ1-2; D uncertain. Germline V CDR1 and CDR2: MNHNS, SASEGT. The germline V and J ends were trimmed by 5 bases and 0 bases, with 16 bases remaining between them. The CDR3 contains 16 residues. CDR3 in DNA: TGTGCCAGCAGTTTTTCCCTCAGCCGAGCTAACTATGGCTACACCTTC. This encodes CASSFSLSRANYGYTF.

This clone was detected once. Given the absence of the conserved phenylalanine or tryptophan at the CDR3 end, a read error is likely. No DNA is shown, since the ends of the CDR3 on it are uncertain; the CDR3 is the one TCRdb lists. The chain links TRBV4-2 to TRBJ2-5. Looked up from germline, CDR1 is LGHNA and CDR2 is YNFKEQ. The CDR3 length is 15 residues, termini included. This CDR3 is CASSQAQRDQETHYL.

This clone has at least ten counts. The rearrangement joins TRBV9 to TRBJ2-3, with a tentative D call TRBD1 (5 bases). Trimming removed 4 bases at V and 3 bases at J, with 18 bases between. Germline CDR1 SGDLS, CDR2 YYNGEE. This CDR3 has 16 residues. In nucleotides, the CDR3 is TGTGCCAGCAGCCCACCCTCTCAGGGTCTAACAGATACGCAGTATTTT. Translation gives CASSPPSQGLTDTQYF.

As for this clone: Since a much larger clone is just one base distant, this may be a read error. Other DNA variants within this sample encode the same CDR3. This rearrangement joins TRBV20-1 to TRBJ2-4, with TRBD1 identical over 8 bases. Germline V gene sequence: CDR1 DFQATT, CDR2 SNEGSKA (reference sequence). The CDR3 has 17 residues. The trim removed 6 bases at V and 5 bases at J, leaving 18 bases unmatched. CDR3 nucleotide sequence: TGCAGTGCCCCTCCCGCGTCCGGGACAGGTCCCCAAAACATTCAGTACTTC. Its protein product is CSAPPASGTGPQNIQYF.

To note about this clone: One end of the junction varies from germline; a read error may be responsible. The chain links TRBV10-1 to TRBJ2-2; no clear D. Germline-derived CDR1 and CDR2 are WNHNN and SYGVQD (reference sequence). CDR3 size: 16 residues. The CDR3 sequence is CASSGKAELNTWDLFF. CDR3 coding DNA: TGCGCCAGCAGTGGTAAGGCGGAACTGAACACCTGGGATCTGTTTTTT.

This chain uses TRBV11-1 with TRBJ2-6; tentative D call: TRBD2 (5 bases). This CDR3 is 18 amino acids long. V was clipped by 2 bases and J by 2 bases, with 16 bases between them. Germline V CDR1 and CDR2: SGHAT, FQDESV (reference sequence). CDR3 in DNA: TGTGCCAGCAGCTTATCAGGAGGAGACCTAGCTGGGGCCAACGTCCTGACTTTC. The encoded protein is CASSLSGGDLAGANVLTF.

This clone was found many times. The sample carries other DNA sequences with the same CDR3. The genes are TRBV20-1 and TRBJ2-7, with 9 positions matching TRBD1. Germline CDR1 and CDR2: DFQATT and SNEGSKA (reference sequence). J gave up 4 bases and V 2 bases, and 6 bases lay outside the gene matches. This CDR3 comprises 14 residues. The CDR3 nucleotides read TGCAGTGCTAGACCGGGACAGGGTACGTACGAGCAGTACTTC. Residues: CSARPGQGTYEQYF.

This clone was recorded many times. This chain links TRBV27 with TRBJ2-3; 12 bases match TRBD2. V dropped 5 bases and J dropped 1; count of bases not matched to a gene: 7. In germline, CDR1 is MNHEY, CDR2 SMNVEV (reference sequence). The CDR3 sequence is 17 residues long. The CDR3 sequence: CASSILAGGGGTDTQYF. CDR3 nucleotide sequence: TGTGCCAGCAGTATACTAGCGGGGGGAGGGGGCACAGATACGCAGTATTTT.

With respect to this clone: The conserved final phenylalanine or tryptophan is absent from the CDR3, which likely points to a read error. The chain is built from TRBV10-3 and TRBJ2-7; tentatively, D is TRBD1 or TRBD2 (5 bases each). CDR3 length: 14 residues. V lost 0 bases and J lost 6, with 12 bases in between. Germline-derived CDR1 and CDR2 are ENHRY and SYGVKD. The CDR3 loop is CAISESPPGSEQYL. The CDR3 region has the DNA TGTGCCATCAGTGAGTCACCCCCAGGGAGCGAGCAGTACCTC.